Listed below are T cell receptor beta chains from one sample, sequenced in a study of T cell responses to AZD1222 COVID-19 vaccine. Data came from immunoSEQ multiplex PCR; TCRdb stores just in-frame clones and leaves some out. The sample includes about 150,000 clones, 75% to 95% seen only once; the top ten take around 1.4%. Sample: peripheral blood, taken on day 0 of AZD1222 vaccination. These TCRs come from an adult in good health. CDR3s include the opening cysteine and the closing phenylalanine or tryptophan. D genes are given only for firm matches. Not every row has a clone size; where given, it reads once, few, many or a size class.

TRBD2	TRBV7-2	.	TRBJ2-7	TGTGCCAGCAGCTCGGGACTAGTAGGTGGCGAGCAGTACTTC	CASSSGLVGGEQYF
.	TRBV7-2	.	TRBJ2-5	TGTGCCAGCAGCTCGCAAGAGACCCAGTACTTC	CASSSQETQYF
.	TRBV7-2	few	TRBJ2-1	TGTGCCAGCAGCCCTGAATATGAGCAGTTCTTC	CASSPEYEQFF
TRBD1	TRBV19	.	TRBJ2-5	TGTGCCAGTAGTATCCCAGGGGGCGATGGGAAGACCCAGTACTTC	CASSIPGGDGKTQYF
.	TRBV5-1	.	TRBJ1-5	TGCGCCAGCAGCTTGGTAGCAGGGAACAATCAGCCCCAGCATTTT	CASSLVAGNNQPQHF
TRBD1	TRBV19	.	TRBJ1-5	TGTGCCAGTAGTATAAGGGACAGGGAGTTACAGCCCCAGCATTTT	CASSIRDRELQPQHF
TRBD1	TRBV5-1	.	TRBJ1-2	TGCGCCAGTGGACAGGGGGATAACTATGGCTACACCTTC	CASGQGDNYGYTF
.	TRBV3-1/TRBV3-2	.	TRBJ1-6	TGTGCCAGCAGCCCTTGGACGGAGGATTCACCCCTCCACTTT	CASSPWTEDSPLHF
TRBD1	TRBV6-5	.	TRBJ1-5	TGTGCCAGCAGTTACGGGGGGACAGGGATCCTGGCCCAGCATTTT	CASSYGGTGILAQHF
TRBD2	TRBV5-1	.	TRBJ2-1	TGCGCCAGCAGCTCCCCGACTAGCGATGAGCAGTTCTTC	CASSSPTSDEQFF
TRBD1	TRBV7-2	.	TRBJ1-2	TGTGCCAGCAGCTTAGCGCTCACTGGACAGGGTAATGGCTACACCTTC	CASSLALTGQGNGYTF
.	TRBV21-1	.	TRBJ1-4	.	CASSKVGPGTVNEKLFF
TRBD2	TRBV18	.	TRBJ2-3	TGTGCCAGCTCACGACTAGCCGCAGATACGCAGTATTTT	CASSRLAADTQYF
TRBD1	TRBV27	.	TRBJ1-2	TGTGCCAGCAGTTCCCAGGGACAGAGGGATGGCTACACCTTC	CASSSQGQRDGYTF
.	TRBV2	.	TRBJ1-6	TGTGCCAGCAGTGATTACTCCTCTTCACCCCTCCACTTT	CASSDYSSSPLHF
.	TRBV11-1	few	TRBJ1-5	TGTGCCAGCAGCTTAGAATTTGGTCAGCCCCAGCATTTT	CASSLEFGQPQHF
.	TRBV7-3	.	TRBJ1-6	TGTGCCAGCAGCTGGGGCAGGAATCGGAATTCACCCCTCCACTTT	CASSWGRNRNSPLHF
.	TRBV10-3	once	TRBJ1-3	TGTGCCATCAGTGAGCTTCGGCATTCTCAAGGAAACACCATATATTTT	CAISELRHSQGNTIYF
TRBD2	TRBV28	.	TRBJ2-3	TGTGCCAGCAGTTTAATCGTAGCGGGAGGTAGCACAGATACGCAGTATTTT	CASSLIVAGGSTDTQYF
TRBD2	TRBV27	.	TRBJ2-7	TGTGCCAGCAGTTTTTGGGCGACTAGCGGGAGAGTAGACGAGCAGTACTTC	CASSFWATSGRVDEQYF
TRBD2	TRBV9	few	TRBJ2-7	TGTGCCAGCAGCCTAGGGACTAGCGGGCCCTACGAGCAGTACTTC	CASSLGTSGPYEQYF
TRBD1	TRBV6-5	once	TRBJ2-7	TGTGCCAGCAGTTACTCGGGACAGGGCTCCTACGAGCAGTACTTC	CASSYSGQGSYEQYF
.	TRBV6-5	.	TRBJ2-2	TGTGCCAGCAGTTACCCGAGAGGGGCTAGCACCGGGGAGCTGTTTTTT	CASSYPRGASTGELFF
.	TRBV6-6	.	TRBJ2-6	TGTGCCAGCAGCCCCCGTGCTTCTGGGGCCAACGTCCTGACTTTC	CASSPRASGANVLTF
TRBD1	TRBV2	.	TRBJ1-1	TGTGCCAGCAGCGGACAGGGCGGTTTGAACACTGAAGCTTTCTTT	CASSGQGGLNTEAFF
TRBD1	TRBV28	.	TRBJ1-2	TGTGCCAGCAGTTTTGACAGGGTTTATGGCTACACCTTC	CASSFDRVYGYTF
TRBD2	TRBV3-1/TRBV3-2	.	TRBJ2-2	TGTGCCAGCAGCCCCCTCAGCGGGGACACCGGGGAGCTGTTTTTT	CASSPLSGDTGELFF
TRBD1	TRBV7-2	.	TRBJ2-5	TGTGCCAGCAGCTTATCAGGACAGGGGGCTATAGACGAGACCCAGTACTTC	CASSLSGQGAIDETQYF
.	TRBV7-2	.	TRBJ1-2	TGTGCCAGCTGGGCGGGCTCCTCGTATGGCTACACCTTC	CASWAGSSYGYTF
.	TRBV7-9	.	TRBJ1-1	TGTGCCAGCAGCTTAGGAGACAGAAAAACTGAAGCTTTCTTT	CASSLGDRKTEAFF
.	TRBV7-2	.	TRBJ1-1	TGTGCCAGCAGATCGGCCACTTTTACAGCTTTCTTT	CASRSATFTAFF
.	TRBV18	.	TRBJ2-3	TGTGCCAGCTCACCCCTGGGCAGCACAGATACGCAGTATTTT	CASSPLGSTDTQYF
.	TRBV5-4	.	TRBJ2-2	TGTGCCGACGCCCGGGGGCCGACCGGGGAGCTGTTTTTT	CADARGPTGELFF
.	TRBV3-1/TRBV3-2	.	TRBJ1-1	TGTGCCAGCAGCCAAGATCCTCGTGAAGCTTTCTTT	CASSQDPREAFF
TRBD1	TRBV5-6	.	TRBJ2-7	TGTGCCAGCAGCGTTGACAGGGCATACTACGAGCAGTACTTC	CASSVDRAYYEQYF
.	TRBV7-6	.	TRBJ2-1	TGTGCCAGCAGCTTACGCCCTTGGGGGAGCTCCCCGGATGAGCAGTTCTTC	CASSLRPWGSSPDEQFF
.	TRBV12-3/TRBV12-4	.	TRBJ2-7	TGTGCCAGCAGAGGGAGTTCCTACGAGCAGTACTTC	CASRGSSYEQYF
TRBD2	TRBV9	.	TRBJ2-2	TGTGCCAGCAGCCTCTCTAGCGGTGGGACCGGGGAGCTGTTTTTT	CASSLSSGGTGELFF
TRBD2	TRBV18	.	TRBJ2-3	TGTGCCAGCTCACCCCTCGGAAGGGCAGCGGGGGGGGAATGGAGGTTT	CASSPLGRAAGGEWRF
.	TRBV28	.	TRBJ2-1	TGTGCCAGCAGCTTACCCTTACGGGGTGAGCAGTTCTTC	CASSLPLRGEQFF
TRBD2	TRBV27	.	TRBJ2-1	TGTGCCAGCAGCCTAAGCGGGATCCCCTACAATGAGCAGTTCTTC	CASSLSGIPYNEQFF
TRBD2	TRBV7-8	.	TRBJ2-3	TGTGCCAGCAGCCGTGAGCGGGGGGGGGCAGATACGCAGTATTTT	CASSRERGGADTQYF
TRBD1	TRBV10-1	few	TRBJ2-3	TGCGCCAGAACTGTCCGGGACAGGGAAACCCTAAAGACTAGCACAGATACGCAGTATTTT	CARTVRDRETLKTSTDTQYF
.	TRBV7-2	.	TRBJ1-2	TGTGCCAGCAGCTTGGGAGGGGTGGAAACTAACTATGGCTACACCTTC	CASSLGGVETNYGYTF
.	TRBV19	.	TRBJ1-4	TGTGCCAGTAGTATTGTCACGGCAACTAATGAAAAACTGTTTTTT	CASSIVTATNEKLFF
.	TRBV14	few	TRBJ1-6	TGTGCCAGCAGCCGGACCCTAGGGGATTCACCCCTCCACTTT	CASSRTLGDSPLHF
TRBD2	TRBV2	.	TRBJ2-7	TGTGCCAGCAGTGAAAGCCCAGCGGGAGCGTACGAGCAGTACTTC	CASSESPAGAYEQYF
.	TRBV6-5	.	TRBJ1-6	TGTGCCAGCAGTTACTCGGCAAGTGATCATTCACCCCTCCACTTT	CASSYSASDHSPLHF
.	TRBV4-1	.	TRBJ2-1	TGCGCCAGCAGCCATGGGTTGCCGGACAATGAGCAGTTCTTC	CASSHGLPDNEQFF
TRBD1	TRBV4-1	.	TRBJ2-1	TGCGCCAGCAGTCACAGGGGCGATGAGCAGTTCTTC	CASSHRGDEQFF
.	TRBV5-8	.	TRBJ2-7	TGTGCCAGCAGCCCCGGACAGCGCTACGAGCAGTACTTC	CASSPGQRYEQYF
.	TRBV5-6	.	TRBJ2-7	TGTGCCAGCAGCTTGGGGAGGGACTACGAGCAGTACTTC	CASSLGRDYEQYF
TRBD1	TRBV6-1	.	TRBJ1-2	TGTGCCAGCAGTGAACAGGGGGTTGCAAACTATGGCTACACCTTC	CASSEQGVANYGYTF
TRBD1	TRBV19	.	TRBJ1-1	TGTGCCAGTAGCGACCAGGGGGCGCACACTGAAGCTTTCTTT	CASSDQGAHTEAFF
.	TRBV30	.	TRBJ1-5	TGTGCCGCCGAACAGACCGCAGCGGGTCAGCCCCAGCATTTT	CAAEQTAAGQPQHF
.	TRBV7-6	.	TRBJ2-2	TGTGCCAGCAGCTTACTAGAAAACACCGGGGAGCTGTTTTTT	CASSLLENTGELFF
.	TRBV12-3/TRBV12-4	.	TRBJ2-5	TGTGCCAGCACCTTCTCGAATAAAGAGACCCAGTACTTC	CASTFSNKETQYF
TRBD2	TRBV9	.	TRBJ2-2	TGTGCCAGCAGCGCGCATAGCGGGAGCGTCGGGGAGCTGTTTTTT	CASSAHSGSVGELFF
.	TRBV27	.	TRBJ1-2	TGTGCCAGCAGTCATTGGGACGGAGCTAACTATGGCTACACCTTC	CASSHWDGANYGYTF
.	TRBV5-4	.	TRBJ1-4	TGTGCCAGCAGCTTCCAGGGTTCGACTAATGAAAAACTGTTTTTT	CASSFQGSTNEKLFF